The 25 T cell receptor beta chains below all came from one sample that was sequenced in a study of blood T cell repertoires in COVID-19. TCRdb keeps only in-frame clones here, not all; method: immunoSEQ multiplex PCR. The table lists under 140,000 clones, around 68% of them singletons, with around 8% in the top ten. Sequencing used peripheral blood. The receptors were gathered from a woman aged 60-75 years with acute or convalescent COVID-19.

This chain connects TRBV2 to TRBJ1-2; D may be TRBD1 (5 bases). In germline, CDR1 is SNHLY, CDR2 FYNNEI. V shed 6 bases and J shed 5 bases, with 13 bases lying between them. The CDR3 extends over 13 amino acids. As DNA, the CDR3 is TGTGCCAGCAGCAGGGAAATGGGGTATGGCTACACCTTC. As protein: CASSREMGYGYTF.

This chain joins TRBV24-1 and TRBJ2-5; D might be TRBD1 (5 bases). Germline CDR1 KGHDR, CDR2 SFDVKD. The CDR3 contains 12 residues. V dropped 6 bases and J dropped 4 bases, with 8 bases sitting between them. CDR3: CATSRRAETQYF. CDR3 coding DNA: TGTGCCACCAGTCGCAGGGCAGAGACCCAGTACTTC.

The rearrangement joins TRBV2 to TRBJ1-6; possible D gene TRBD1, 5 bases. Germline CDR1 SNHLY, CDR2 FYNNEI. V gave up 4 bases and J gave up 7 bases, with 8 bases separating them. The CDR3 consists of 13 residues. CDR3 sequence reads: CASSGDWNSPLHF. As DNA, the CDR3 is TGTGCCAGCAGTGGGGACTGGAATTCACCCCTCCACTTT.

J is TRBJ1-1 and V is TRBV6-5; D is uncertain. Germline loops: CDR1 MNHEY, CDR2 SVGAGI. V gave up 0 bases and J gave up 3 bases, with 11 bases separating them. The CDR3 is made up of 15 amino acids. In nucleotides, the CDR3 is TGTGCCAGCAGTTACTCACTTCGGTCCGACACTGAAGCTTTCTTT. Translation gives CASSYSLRSDTEAFF.

The chain recombines TRBV5-8 with TRBJ1-6, with 8 bases that match TRBD1. Germline trimming cut 2 bases from V and 11 bases from J; bases unmatched to any gene: 12. Germline V CDR1 and CDR2: SGHTS, YDEGEE. The CDR3 extends over 16 amino acids. The CDR3 spells CASSFDLRTGQTPLHF. The CDR3, as DNA: TGTGCCAGCAGCTTCGATTTAAGGACAGGGCAGACACCCCTCCACTTT.

J is TRBJ1-6 and V is TRBV30, with 11 bases matching TRBD1. The length of the CDR3 is 15 residues. J gave up 9 bases and V 3 bases, and 7 bases lay outside the gene matches. Looked up from germline, CDR1 is GTSNPN and CDR2 is SVGIG (reference sequence). CDR3 in amino acids: CAWRLGQGVSSPLHF. The CDR3 nucleotides are TGTGCCTGGAGACTGGGACAGGGGGTCAGTTCACCCCTCCACTTT.

V and J are TRBV11-3 and TRBJ2-2, with a weak D call TRBD2 (7 bases). Trimming cost V 5 bases and J 4 bases, with 17 bases left between them. Germline V CDR1 and CDR2: SGHNT, YENEEA. The CDR3 is 16 amino acids. The CDR3 loop is CASSTGAGARTGELFF. DNA for the CDR3: TGTGCCAGCAGCACCGGCGCGGGGGCGCGCACCGGGGAGCTGTTTTTT. The variable domain in full, with the rest retrieved from reference TRBV11-3 and TRBJ2-2, is EAGVVQSPRYKIIEKKQPVAFWCNPISGHNTLYWYLQNLGQGPELLIRYENEEAVDDSQLPKDRFSAERLKGVDSTLKIQPAELGDSAVYLCASSTGAGARTGELFFGEGSRLTVL.

This clone was counted a single time. The chain combines TRBV9 with TRBJ2-3, with 9 bases lining up with TRBD2. The CDR3 extends over 14 amino acids. The trim removed 3 bases at V and 12 bases at J, leaving 11 bases unmatched. The V gene's germline CDR1 is SGDLS and CDR2 YYNGEE. DNA of the CDR3: TGTGCCAGCAGCGCCACAGGCGGGGGGGCGCCTCAGTATTTT. The encoded protein is CASSATGGGAPQYF.

The chain carries TRBV10-3 and TRBJ2-2, with a possible D match to TRBD1 (6 bases). The V end was cut by 6 bases, the J end by 4 bases, with 15 bases between. The CDR3 is made up of 15 amino acids. Looked up from germline, CDR1 is ENHRY and CDR2 is SYGVKD. The CDR3 is CAIRYREEGTGELFF. The CDR3 bases are TGTGCCATCAGGTACAGGGAAGAGGGCACCGGGGAGCTGTTTTTT.

This clone was picked up one time. V and J are TRBV11-3 and TRBJ2-1; 10 bases map to TRBD2. Trimming cost V 5 bases and J 7 bases; bases outside gene matches: 8. Per the germline V gene, CDR1 is SGHNT and CDR2 is YENEEA. CDR3 length: 15 amino acids. CDR3 nucleotide sequence: TGTGCCAGCAGCGGAGCGGGGGGGCCTAGGAATGAGCAGTTCTTC. The encoded protein is CASSGAGGPRNEQFF.

The V call is TRBV4-1, the J call TRBJ2-6; possibly TRBD2 for D (5 bases). Germline CDR1 reads MGHRA; CDR2 reads YSYEKL. With 0 bases removed from V and 0 bases from J, the gap between germline ends came to 6 bases. CDR3 length: 16 residues. The CDR3 nucleotides are TGCGCCAGCAGCCAAGAAGGGAGCTCTGGGGCCAACGTCCTGACTTTC. Its protein product is CASSQEGSSGANVLTF.

This chain connects TRBV3-1 (or the pseudogene TRBV3-2) to TRBJ1-2; 8 positions agree with TRBD1. V trimming: 1 base; J trimming: 7 bases; junction bases outside the gene matches: 17. Germline V gene lookup returns CDR1 LGHDT and CDR2 YNNKEL (reference sequence). The CDR3 is 18 residues long. The CDR3 region has the DNA TGTGCCAGCAGCCAAGGACCCTCTGGACAGGGCAAAGAGGGTGGCTACACCTTC. It encodes CASSQGPSGQGKEGGYTF.

The chain carries TRBV30 and TRBJ1-2; no firm D call. Trimming shortened V by 5 bases and J by 7 bases, and 23 bases separated the two germline ends. The CDR3 extends over 15 amino acids. Germline V lookup: CDR1 GTSNPN, CDR2 SVGIG (reference sequence). This chain's CDR3 is CAWESTELWPSGYTF. In DNA form, the CDR3 reads TGTGCCTGGGAGAGTACAGAGTTGTGGCCTTCTGGCTACACCTTC.

The chain couples TRBV19 to TRBJ2-7; 10 nucleotides line up with TRBD1. Germline trimming cut 7 bases from V and 2 bases from J; bases unmatched to any gene: 8. CDR1 LNHDA and CDR2 SQIVND come from the germline V gene (reference sequence). This CDR3 region has 15 residues. The CDR3 DNA sequence: TGTGCCAGTAAGTACGACGGGACAGGGGCCTACGAGCAGTACTTC. Its protein product is CASKYDGTGAYEQYF.

The chain uses TRBV12-3 or TRBV12-4 and TRBJ2-5; D may be TRBD1 (6 bases). CDR3 size: 13 residues. Deletions cut 6 bases from V and 3 bases from J, with 11 bases between. CDR3 loop: CASSWTVKETQYF. The CDR3 DNA is TGTGCCAGCAGCTGGACAGTTAAAGAGACCCAGTACTTC.

This clone was recorded a few times. The chain employs TRBV7-2 and TRBJ2-6; D not certain. V shed 2 bases and J shed 0 bases, with 11 bases lying between them. This CDR3 spans 17 amino acids. Germline CDR1 is SGHTA and CDR2 is FQGNSA. The CDR3 protein is CASSLRGGSSGANVLTF. CDR3 sequence (DNA): TGTGCCAGCAGCTTAAGAGGCGGAAGCTCTGGGGCCAACGTCCTGACTTTC.

This chain uses TRBV10-2 with TRBJ2-3; maybe TRBD2 (5 bases). CDR3 length: 14 amino acids. Trimming pared 4 bases from V and 0 bases from J, leaving 8 bases between. Germline V gives CDR1 WSHSY, CDR2 SAAADI. The CDR3 nucleotides are TGCGCCAGCAGTGTTACTAGTAGCACAGATACGCAGTATTTT. Translating it yields CASSVTSSTDTQYF.

This chain connects TRBV27 to TRBJ2-2; 10 nucleotides align to TRBD2. The V and J ends lost 3 bases and 0 bases, in that order; junction bases with no gene match: 4. CDR1 is MNHEY and CDR2 is SMNVEV in the germline V gene (reference sequence). The CDR3 covers 17 residues. The CDR3 DNA is TGTGCCAGCAGTTTCGCTAGCGGGGGATCGAACACCGGGGAGCTGTTTTTT. It encodes CASSFASGGSNTGELFF.

The chain joins TRBV11-2 to TRBJ1-2; TRBD1 is a possible D gene (5 bases). The CDR3 is 13 residues long. Trimming left V 1 base short and J 6 bases short, with 9 bases between. CDR1 SGHAT and CDR2 FQNNGV come from the germline V gene. The CDR3 region has the DNA TGTGCCAGCAGCTTAGGACAGCGGGATGGCTACACCTTC. It translates to CASSLGQRDGYTF.

The rearrangement joins TRBV7-2 to TRBJ2-5, with no clear D. V lost 1 base, J lost 1 base, and 7 bases lay in between. This CDR3 has 14 residues. Germline V CDR1 and CDR2: SGHTA, FQGNSA. The CDR3 bases are TGTGCCAGCAGCTTAGATGTCAGCCAAGAGACCCAGTACTTC. Translated: CASSLDVSQETQYF.

This chain joins TRBV2 and TRBJ2-2; weak D call: TRBD2 (5 bases). CDR1 is SNHLY, CDR2 FYNNEI, per germline. The CDR3 runs 14 residues. V was shortened by 7 bases and J by 4 bases, with 13 bases between the two germline ends. CDR3 residues: CASNGPGGTGELFF. For the CDR3, the DNA is TGTGCCAGCAACGGGCCTGGAGGCACCGGGGAGCTGTTTTTT.

V is TRBV4-1 and J is TRBJ2-7; TRBD1 matches at 7 bases. V lost 1 base to trimming and J lost 2 bases; unmatched junction nucleotides: 5. The CDR3 consists of 15 residues. CDR1 is MGHRA and CDR2 is YSYEKL in the germline V gene. The CDR3 coding sequence is TGCGCCAGCAGCCAAGGACAGGGACCCACCTACGAGCAGTACTTC. Encoded protein: CASSQGQGPTYEQYF.

The chain links TRBV6-5 to TRBJ1-5; TRBD1 might be the D (6 bases). Germline assignment: CDR1 MNHEY and CDR2 SVGAGI. The CDR3 runs 16 residues. V was cut by 4 bases and J by 0 bases, with 13 bases left in between. This chain's CDR3 is CASSFGRGYSNQPQHF. Written as DNA, the CDR3 is TGTGCCAGCAGTTTCGGCAGGGGCTATAGCAATCAGCCCCAGCATTTT.

V gene TRBV6-1 combines with J gene TRBJ1-3; the D gene is possibly TRBD1 (5 bases). Germline V gene lookup returns CDR1 MNHNS and CDR2 SASEGT. The length of the CDR3 is 14 residues. Between the trimmed V and J ends, which lost 3 bases and 4 bases, there was a span of 10 bases. The CDR3: CASSDKGLGNTIYF. For the CDR3, the DNA is TGTGCCAGCAGTGATAAGGGGTTGGGAAACACCATATATTTT.

The rearrangement joins TRBV10-3 to TRBJ2-1; 8 bases are a match to TRBD1. The CDR3 has 16 amino acids. Unmatched junction bases numbered 12, after V lost 10 bases and J lost 1 base. CDR1 is ENHRY and CDR2 is SYGVKD in the germline V gene. This CDR3 is CATTKSTGDSYNEQFF. CDR3 bases: TGTGCCACCACCAAATCGACAGGGGATTCCTACAATGAGCAGTTCTTC.